The present T cell receptor beta chain was sequenced within a study of shared clonotypes between healthy human individuals. Study-wide results and limits: On the whole, naive subsets had larger estimated richness than memory subsets had. Clonotypes not shared had lower generation probabilities than those common to all four donors. Among a few donors, roughly 5.5% of naive CD4 clonotypes were found in common.

The data were produced by immunoSEQ multiplex PCR, yet TCRdb's version contains in-frame clones alone and is incomplete. This table has about 2 million clones, 85% to 95% appearing once. The naive CD8 subset, CD45RO-negative cells positively selected for CCR7, excluded terminally differentiated effector memory CD45RA+ cells. Only Caucasian adults living in Nashville, Tennessee made up the donor group. Concerning this clone: Its antigen is still unknown.

The sequencing input was naive CD8+ T cells sorted from blood. This TCR was sampled from a man in his late teens or twenties in good health.

The CDR3 nucleotides are TGTGCCAGCAGCTTAACAGGGACTAGGGTTTACAATGAGCAGTTCTTC. Protein sequence: CASSLTGTRVYNEQFF. The chain combines TRBV5-6 with TRBJ2-1, with 8 bases that match TRBD2. CDR3 length equals 16 residues. Unmatched junction bases numbered 8, after V lost 2 bases and J lost 4 bases. Germline V gives CDR1 SGHDT, CDR2 YYEEEE.